This T cell receptor (beta chain) appears in the sequencing data of a study of blood T cell repertoires in COVID-19. In the study overall: The analysed material was cDNA or gDNA that came from T cells, B-cell-depleted T cells, or PBMCs.

The method was immunoSEQ multiplex PCR; TCRdb's version includes in-frame clones alone and lacks a portion of them. Among around 430,000 clones listed, around 87% were seen once. V dropped 3 bases and J dropped 9; count of bases not matched to a gene: 6. The CDR3 sequence is 15 residues long. Germline V gives CDR1 MNHNS, CDR2 SASEGT. Sequencing was done on a sample of PBMCs or T cells enriched from blood (not recorded which). The sequence derives from a woman aged 45-59 years who had recovered from COVID-19. The genes are TRBV6-1 and TRBJ1-6; 9 nucleotides line up with TRBD1. CDR3: CASSDTGQGISPLHF. The CDR3 DNA reads as TGTGCCAGCAGTGACACAGGACAGGGGATTTCACCCCTCCACTTT.